Listed here are 23 T cell receptor beta chains from one sample, sequenced in a study of T cells in Graves' hyperthyroidism and ophthalmopathy. TCR beta CDR3 regions were amplified from RNA transcripts. First-round RT-PCR targeting the TCR CDR3 was performed with the HTBI primer set. Using its own MiXCR run on the multiplex PCR reads, TCRdb lists one record per CDR3 protein. The table records some 620,000 distinct CDR3 sequences, 16% of them present only once. The sequenced sample consisted of blood. The receptors here all came from a woman in her 30s with Graves' hyperthyroidism.

This clonotype was counted ten times or more. V gene TRBV6-2 or TRBV6-3 combines with J gene TRBJ2-7; 7 bases fit TRBD2. The CDR3 length is 15 residues. V was clipped by 6 bases and J by 0 bases; unmatched bases: 8. Per germline, CDR1 MNHEY and CDR2 SVGEGT. The CDR3 sequence: CASSVSGLDSYEQYF. For the CDR3, the DNA is TGTGCCAGCAGCGTCTCCGGACTAGACTCCTACGAGCAGTACTTC.

At least ten counts were recorded for this clonotype. Relative to the germline gene, one junction end is altered; a read error may explain this. This chain joins TRBV20-1 and TRBJ2-7; D is possibly TRBD1 (6 bases). Looked up from germline, CDR1 is DFQATT and CDR2 is SNEGSKA (reference sequence). CDR3 length: 15 residues. CDR3 sequence reads: CSAPPPGVLSHEQYF. CDR3 sequence (DNA): TGCAGTGCCCCCCCGCCAGGGGTCCTCTCCCACGAGCAGTACTTC.

This clonotype was seen repeatedly, ten times or more. The chain employs TRBV9 and TRBJ1-4, with 7 bases identical to TRBD1. CDR3 length equals 15 residues. The V and J ends lost 3 bases and 6 bases, in that order; junction bases with no gene match: 8. Germline assignment: CDR1 SGDLS and CDR2 YYNGEE. The CDR3 DNA reads as TGTGCCAGCAGCGAGACAGGGACGTTCCATGAAAAACTGTTTTTT. This gives the protein CASSETGTFHEKLFF.

This chain links TRBV20-1 with TRBJ2-7, with D perhaps TRBD1 (6 bases). Trimming cost V 3 bases and J 5 bases, with 20 bases left between them. Germline V lookup: CDR1 DFQATT, CDR2 SNEGSKA (reference sequence). The CDR3 is 15 residues long. The CDR3 coding sequence is TGCAGTGCTAGTTTAAGACAGGTCTTTTCCGACGAGCAGTACTTC. It specifies CSASLRQVFSDEQYF.

Here the CDR3 reads CAINEDGYNQPQHF. The CDR3 nucleotides are TGTGCCATCAACGAGGACGGATACAATCAGCCCCAGCATTTT. V gene TRBV10-3 combines with J gene TRBJ1-5; D remains ambiguous. CDR3 size: 14 residues. V lost 7 bases and J 3 bases, leaving 13 bases between the germline ends. CDR1 and CDR2 from the germline V gene are ENHRY and SYGVKD.

This clonotype showed up many times. The rearrangement links TRBV28 to TRBJ1-5, with D uncertain. V was pared by 3 bases and J by 3 bases, with 9 bases between. The CDR3 sequence is 14 residues long. Germline V lookup: CDR1 MDHEN, CDR2 SYDVKM. DNA for the CDR3: TGTGCCAGCAGTTTGGCCGGATTCAATCAGCCCCAGCATTTT. Amino acids: CASSLAGFNQPQHF.

This clonotype showed up many times. The chain carries TRBV28 and TRBJ2-5; D gene ambiguous. The germline V gene encodes CDR1 MDHEN and CDR2 SYDVKM. CDR3 length equals 11 residues. Trimming shortened V by 4 bases and J by 11 bases, and 11 bases separated the two germline ends. This CDR3 reads CASSSEIGQYF. The CDR3 DNA reads TGTGCCAGCAGTTCAGAGATAGGACAGTACTTC.

This clonotype was picked up many times. The V gene is TRBV7-9, the J gene TRBJ2-7; 10 nucleotides match TRBD1. This CDR3 is 17 amino acids long. Trimming removed 4 bases from V and 12 bases from J; junction bases left unmatched: 21. Germline V gene lookup returns CDR1 SEHNR and CDR2 FQNEAQ (reference sequence). The CDR3 DNA is TGTGCCAGCAGCTCGGATATGGGGACAGGGGAGAGCTCAACGCCGTACTTC. It encodes CASSSDMGTGESSTPYF.

A remark on this clonotype: Compared with germline, one end of the junction differs, possibly owing to a read error. The V gene is TRBV11-2, the J gene TRBJ2-1; TRBD2 agrees at 7 bases. This CDR3 has 15 residues. CDR1 and CDR2 from the germline V gene are SGHAT and FQNNGV. In DNA form, the CDR3 reads TGCGCCAGCAGCTCCTCTAGCGGTGGTAACAATGAGCAGTTCTTC. It yields the protein CASSSSSGGNNEQFF.

This clonotype was detected many times. The V and J genes are TRBV7-8 and TRBJ2-1; 13 nucleotides match TRBD2. CDR1 and CDR2 (germline): SGHVS, FQNEAQ. The ends lost 8 bases at V and 8 bases at J; junction bases unmatched: 12. The CDR3 is 16 amino acids. The CDR3 region has the DNA TGTGCCAGCTCAAACGGACTAGCGGGAGATATGTATGAGCAGTTCTTC. Amino acids: CASSNGLAGDMYEQFF.

This clonotype appeared many times. This chain links TRBV28 with TRBJ2-1; 9 bases match TRBD2. V gave up 3 bases and J gave up 6 bases; unmatched junction bases: 9. The CDR3 loop spans 16 amino acids. Germline CDR1 and CDR2: MDHEN and SYDVKM. As DNA, the CDR3 is TGTGCCAGCAGTTTCCCCGCGGGAGGGGGAGGCAATGAGCAGTTCTTC. Protein: CASSFPAGGGGNEQFF.

This chain joins TRBV15 and TRBJ1-5; D unresolved. The CDR3 consists of 16 residues. Trimming cost V 1 base and J 1 base, with 11 bases left between them. Germline V gene data show CDR1 as LNHNV and CDR2 as YYDKDF (reference sequence). This chain's CDR3 is CATSRGVGESNQPQHF. The CDR3 DNA is TGTGCCACCAGCAGAGGGGTTGGAGAAAGCAATCAGCCCCAGCATTTT.

This clonotype was observed at least ten times. Mismatch with germline at one junction end may stem from a read error. The chain links TRBV2 to TRBJ2-7; D perhaps matches TRBD1 (6 bases). CDR1 and CDR2 (germline): SNHLY, FYNNEI. The CDR3 is 13 residues long. The CDR3 is CAGRQAIPYEQYF. The CDR3 region has the DNA TGTGCCGGCAGACAGGCTATACCCTACGAGCAGTACTTC.

For this clonotype: An end of the junction does not agree with germline; a read error may underlie this. The gene calls are TRBV7-2 and TRBJ1-3, with D hard to call. The CDR3 runs to 8 residues. Germline V lookup: CDR1 SGHTA, CDR2 FQGNSA. As DNA, the CDR3 is TGTGCCAGCAGCTTTTTAGATTTT. Residues: CASSFLDF.

This clonotype has just a few counts. The chain links TRBV6-1 to TRBJ2-1; the D gene is possibly TRBD2 (6 bases). The CDR3 extends over 14 amino acids. V was shortened by 7 bases and J by 6 bases, with 16 bases between the two germline ends. The germline V gene has CDR1 MNHNS and CDR2 SASEGT. The chain's CDR3 is CASTQPGTANEQFF. The CDR3 DNA reads TGTGCCAGCACTCAACCGGGGACTGCCAATGAGCAGTTCTTC.

The rearrangement joins TRBV6-2 or TRBV6-3 to TRBJ1-2; D remains unclear. Germline CDR1 reads MNHEY; CDR2 reads SVGEGT. V lost 5 bases and J lost 0, with 13 bases in between. This CDR3 has 15 amino acids. CDR3 coding DNA: TGTGCCAGCAGTAGAGACACGCCAGCTAACTATGGCTACACCTTC. It encodes CASSRDTPANYGYTF.

This chain uses TRBV5-1 with TRBJ2-1, with 9 bases that match TRBD1. From germline, CDR1 is SGHRS and CDR2 YFSETQ. The CDR3 spans 16 residues. V shed 4 bases, J shed 7 bases, and the junction held 12 bases outside the gene matches. The CDR3 DNA is TGCGCCAGCAGCCTACAGGGGGCGCTTATGAGAAATGAGCAGTTCTTC. As protein: CASSLQGALMRNEQFF. Combining the CDR3 with reference TRBV5-1 and TRBJ2-1 gives the whole variable domain KAGVTQTPRYLIKTRGQQVTLSCSPISGHRSVSWYQQTPGQGLQFLFEYFSETQRNKGNFPGRFSGRQFSNSRSEMNVSTLELGDSALYLCASSLQGALMRNEQFFGPGTRLTVL.

In its sample, this clonotype was seen once. The chain has TRBV24-1 and TRBJ2-2, with 9 positions matching TRBD2. J was trimmed by 1 base and V by 6 bases; bases with no gene match: 5. The length of the CDR3 is 16 residues. The germline CDR1 and CDR2 sequences are KGHDR and SFDVKD. The CDR3 loop reads CATSTLAGMNTGELFF. CDR3 nucleotide sequence: TGTGCCACCAGTACGCTAGCGGGAATGAACACCGGGGAGCTGTTTTTT.

The V call is TRBV7-2, the J call TRBJ2-3, with 7 nucleotides matching TRBD2. This CDR3 comprises 14 residues. Per the germline V gene, CDR1 is SGHTA and CDR2 is FQGNSA. V gave up 1 base and J gave up 5 bases; unmatched junction bases: 3. Here the CDR3 DNA reads TGTGCCAGCAGCTTAGTTGGGGGGGGAGATACGCAGTATTTT. Translating it yields CASSLVGGGDTQYF.

This clonotype occurred many times. The V gene is TRBV29-1, the J gene TRBJ2-5; 9 nucleotides match TRBD2. The junction had 6 bases not matched to a gene; V was cut back by 5 bases and J by 5 bases. Germline V gene sequence: CDR1 SQVTM, CDR2 ANQGSEA. CDR3 size: 13 residues. The CDR3 DNA reads TGCAGCGTTAGAGGGGCGGGGGGGGAGACCCAGTACTTC. The encoded protein is CSVRGAGGETQYF.

Worth noting for this clonotype: A single base separates this from a much larger clone, so it may be a read error. The chain couples TRBV28 to TRBJ2-7; unclear D gene. CDR1 MDHEN and CDR2 SYDVKM come from the germline V gene. This CDR3 is built from 11 residues. CDR3 sequence: CASKSPLERYF. The CDR3 DNA is TGTGCCAGCAAATCCCCTCTCGAGCGGTACTTC.

The rearrangement uses TRBV11-2 and TRBJ2-2; D gene ambiguous. The germline CDR1 and CDR2 sequences are SGHAT and FQNNGV. V dropped 4 bases and J dropped 4 bases, with 10 bases sitting between them. The CDR3 has 14 amino acids. The CDR3 sequence: CASSSAIGTGELFF. In DNA form, the CDR3 reads TGTGCCAGCAGCTCGGCGATTGGCACCGGGGAGCTGTTTTTT. The entire variable domain, with the rest obtained from reference TRBV11-2 and TRBJ2-2, is as follows: EAGVAQSPRYKIIEKRQSVAFWCNPISGHATLYWYQQILGQGPKLLIQFQNNGVVDDSQLPKDRFSAERLKGVDSTLKIQPAKLEDSAVYLCASSSAIGTGELFFGEGSRLTVL.

This clonotype was recorded a few times. The V call is TRBV3-1, the J call TRBJ2-1; 8 nucleotides match TRBD2. The ends lost 4 bases at V and 12 bases at J; junction bases unmatched: 2. The CDR3 loop spans 11 amino acids. Germline values: CDR1 LGHDT, CDR2 YNNKEL (reference sequence). CDR3 DNA sequence: TGTGCCAGCAGCCGTAGCGGGACGCAGTTCTTC. Its protein product is CASSRSGTQFF.